What follows are 25 T cell receptor beta chains derived from one specimen sequenced in a study of blood T cell repertoires in COVID-19. Produced via immunoSEQ multiplex PCR; TCRdb's table is partial and in-frame only. This table holds about 240,000 clones, roughly 87% found once. Sequencing used PBMCs or T cells enriched from blood (not recorded which). All receptors come from a woman aged 25 to 39 with acute COVID-19.

The chain combines TRBV7-9 with TRBJ1-1; D not resolved. The V end was cut by 7 bases, the J end by 2 bases, with 14 bases between. Germline V gene sequence: CDR1 SEHNR, CDR2 FQNEAQ (reference sequence). The CDR3 is made up of 14 amino acids. Here the CDR3 reads CASTGGILNTEAFF. The CDR3 DNA sequence: TGTGCCAGCACCGGCGGGATACTTAACACTGAAGCTTTCTTT.

The chain links TRBV19 to TRBJ2-7, with 7 bases fitting TRBD1. V lost 4 bases, J lost 9 bases, and 6 bases stayed unmatched. Germline-derived CDR1 and CDR2 are LNHDA and SQIVND (reference sequence). The CDR3 consists of 12 residues. This CDR3 reads CASSTRQGAQYF. The DNA for the CDR3 is TGTGCCAGTAGTACAAGACAGGGCGCGCAGTACTTC.

The chain has TRBV11-2 and TRBJ1-5, with a weak D call TRBD1 (5 bases). CDR1 is SGHAT and CDR2 is FQNNGV in the germline V gene. The CDR3 length is 13 residues. V was trimmed by 5 bases and J by 7 bases, leaving 12 bases between them. CDR3 protein: CASSPPGEQPQHF. For the CDR3, the DNA is TGTGCCAGCAGCCCTCCGGGGGAACAGCCCCAGCATTTT. The entire variable domain, with the rest obtained from reference TRBV11-2 and TRBJ1-5, is as follows: EAGVAQSPRYKIIEKRQSVAFWCNPISGHATLYWYQQILGQGPKLLIQFQNNGVVDDSQLPKDRFSAERLKGVDSTLKIQPAKLEDSAVYLCASSPPGEQPQHFGDGTRLSIL.

CDR3 sequence (DNA): TGCGCCAGCAGCCAAGTGTCCTCGGGGACTGAAGCTTTCTTT. Amino acids: CASSQVSSGTEAFF. The V gene is TRBV4-3, the J gene TRBJ1-1, with D unresolved. V shed 1 base and J shed 5 bases, with 11 bases lying between them. CDR3 length: 14 amino acids. Per the germline V gene, CDR1 is LGHNA and CDR2 is YSLEER.

CDR3 nucleotides: TGTGCCAGCAAGGAGGAACCCCCTGAAGCTTTCTTT. Residues: CASKEEPPEAFF. The chain joins TRBV6-5 to TRBJ1-1; D gene unclear. Germline V gene lookup returns CDR1 MNHEY and CDR2 SVGAGI. This CDR3 is built from 12 residues. The ends were cut back, 7 bases at V and 6 bases at J, with 12 bases in the middle.

The V call is TRBV4-1, the J call TRBJ1-1; 8 nucleotides align to TRBD1. Germline V gives CDR1 MGHRA, CDR2 YSYEKL. The trim removed 1 base at V and 1 base at J, leaving 8 bases unmatched. The CDR3 spans 17 residues. CDR3 bases: TGCGCCAGCAGCCAAGGAGCGACAGGGGCTTGGAACACTGAAGCTTTCTTT. This codes for CASSQGATGAWNTEAFF.

The chain has TRBV7-9 and TRBJ2-3; D is perhaps TRBD2 (6 bases). Trimming left V 1 base short and J 2 bases short, with 10 bases between. The germline gives CDR1 SEHNR, CDR2 FQNEAQ (reference sequence). The CDR3 loop spans 15 amino acids. The CDR3 loop is CASSLGGVITDTQYF. The CDR3 nucleotides are TGTGCCAGCAGCTTAGGGGGGGTGATCACAGATACGCAGTATTTT. Variable domain in full (rest from reference TRBV7-9 and TRBJ2-3): DTGVSQNPRHKITKRGQNVTFRCDPISEHNRLYWYRQTLGQGPEFLTYFQNEAQLEKSRLLSDRFSAERPKGSFSTLEIQRTEQGDSAMYLCASSLGGVITDTQYFGPGTRLTVL.

The CDR3 DNA follows: TGTGCCAGCAGTGATAGGCTAGCGGGGGATGGAGATACGCAGTATTTT. Amino acids: CASSDRLAGDGDTQYF. The chain uses TRBV2 and TRBJ2-3, with TRBD2 matching 10 bases. CDR1 is SNHLY, CDR2 FYNNEI, per germline. The CDR3 runs to 16 residues. Trimming took 3 bases from V and 5 from J; bases not matched to a gene: 8.

This chain joins TRBV10-3 and TRBJ1-6; D is possibly TRBD1 (5 bases). The CDR3 contains 15 residues. Per germline, CDR1 ENHRY and CDR2 SYGVKD. Trimming shortened V by 6 bases and J by 5 bases, and 14 bases separated the two germline ends. DNA of the CDR3: TGTGCCATCAGATTAGGGGTGACGGATAATTCACCCCTCCACTTT. Residues: CAIRLGVTDNSPLHF.

The J gene is TRBJ2-2, the V gene TRBV10-3; 10 bases are shared with TRBD2. The germline V gene has CDR1 ENHRY and CDR2 SYGVKD. This CDR3 comprises 14 residues. V shed 7 bases and J 5 bases; nucleotides not matched to a gene: 4. CDR3 in DNA: TGTGCCATCAAGGCTAGCGGGGGAACCGGGGAGCTGTTTTTT. As protein: CAIKASGGTGELFF.

The V gene is TRBV18, the J gene TRBJ2-2; TRBD2 might be the D (6 bases). V lost 2 bases to trimming and J lost 4 bases, with 14 bases between them. This CDR3 has 16 amino acids. CDR1 KGHSH and CDR2 LQKENI come from the germline V gene. The CDR3 loop is CASSPSRDSSTGELFF. The DNA of the CDR3 is TGTGCCAGCTCACCATCCCGGGACTCTTCCACCGGGGAGCTGTTTTTT. The variable domain in full, completed from reference TRBV18 and TRBJ2-2, reads NAGVMQNPRHLVRRRGQEARLRCSPMKGHSHVYWYRQLPEEGLKFMVYLQKENIIDESGMPKERFSAEFPKEGPSILRIQQVVRGDSAAYFCASSPSRDSSTGELFFGEGSRLTVL.

This clone has just one count. The chain joins TRBV7-9 to TRBJ2-7; TRBD1 matches at 9 bases. J lost 3 bases, V lost 5 bases, and 5 bases had no gene match. Per the germline V gene, CDR1 is SEHNR and CDR2 is FQNEAQ (reference sequence). The CDR3 covers 14 residues. The CDR3 sequence: CASSPGDRDYEQYF. DNA for the CDR3: TGTGCCAGCAGCCCCGGGGACAGGGACTACGAGCAGTACTTC. Supplemented by reference TRBV7-9 and TRBJ2-7, the full variable domain reads DTGVSQNPRHKITKRGQNVTFRCDPISEHNRLYWYRQTLGQGPEFLTYFQNEAQLEKSRLLSDRFSAERPKGSFSTLEIQRTEQGDSAMYLCASSPGDRDYEQYFGPGTRLTVT.

J is TRBJ2-3 and V is TRBV7-2; no firm D call. The germline gives CDR1 SGHTA, CDR2 FQGNSA. Trimming left V 7 bases short and J 3 bases short, with 11 bases between. The CDR3 covers 13 residues. The CDR3 loop reads CASTRSRTDTQYF. Here the CDR3 DNA reads TGTGCCAGCACCCGAAGCCGGACAGATACGCAGTATTTT.

This clone was observed once. This chain joins TRBV4-1 and TRBJ1-1; D uncertain. Trimming cost V 1 base and J 0 bases, with 9 bases left between them. Germline lookup yields CDR1 MGHRA and CDR2 YSYEKL. The CDR3 runs to 15 residues. CDR3 coding DNA: TGCGCCAGCAGCCAAGGCGGCTCCCTGAACACTGAAGCTTTCTTT. Its protein is CASSQGGSLNTEAFF.

The rearrangement uses TRBV29-1 and TRBJ1-1; D perhaps matches TRBD1 (6 bases). The germline V gene encodes CDR1 SQVTM and CDR2 ANQGSEA. The CDR3 covers 16 residues. Trimming left V 4 bases short and J 3 bases short, with 21 bases between. CDR3 bases: TGCAGCGTTGGGTGGCGGGGGCGAGGCCGGGACACTGAAGCTTTCTTT. Translated, it gives CSVGWRGRGRDTEAFF.

This chain joins TRBV5-1 and TRBJ2-3; 10 bases align to TRBD2. V lost 7 bases to trimming and J lost 7 bases; unmatched junction nucleotides: 9. The CDR3 runs to 14 residues. Germline CDR1 and CDR2: SGHRS and YFSETQ. CDR3: CASSLDSGGNTQYF. DNA of the CDR3: TGCGCCAGCTCCTTGGATAGCGGGGGGAATACGCAGTATTTT. Drawing the rest from reference TRBV5-1 and TRBJ2-3, the complete variable domain is KAGVTQTPRYLIKTRGQQVTLSCSPISGHRSVSWYQQTPGQGLQFLFEYFSETQRNKGNFPGRFSGRQFSNSRSEMNVSTLELGDSALYLCASSLDSGGNTQYFGPGTRLTVL.

The chain links TRBV18 to TRBJ2-7; 8 bases fit TRBD1. Per the germline V gene, CDR1 is KGHSH and CDR2 is LQKENI. J was trimmed by 3 bases and V by 3 bases; bases with no gene match: 7. The CDR3 consists of 15 residues. The CDR3 reads CASSPQTGVLYEQYF. For the CDR3, the DNA is TGTGCCAGCTCACCCCAGACAGGGGTCCTCTACGAGCAGTACTTC.

The chain links TRBV11-2 to TRBJ1-6, with D perhaps TRBD1 (5 bases). Germline assignment: CDR1 SGHAT and CDR2 FQNNGV. The V gene lost 2 bases and the J gene lost 13 bases, with 15 bases spanning the gap. The CDR3 has 14 residues. The CDR3 sequence is CASSLTPPRGPLHF. The CDR3 DNA sequence: TGTGCCAGCAGCTTAACCCCGCCACGGGGGCCCCTCCACTTT.

The rearrangement links TRBV19 to TRBJ2-1, with D tentatively TRBD2 (6 bases). There are 13 residues in the CDR3. The germline V gene encodes CDR1 LNHDA and CDR2 SQIVND (reference sequence). V was cut by 3 bases and J by 4 bases, with 7 bases left in between. The CDR3 bases are TGTGCCAGTAGTATGACTAGTTACAATGAGCAGTTCTTC. Residues: CASSMTSYNEQFF.

For the CDR3, the DNA is TGTGCCAGCAGGCGTGACGGGGTCGGAATACGCGAGCAGTACTTC. This gives the protein CASRRDGVGIREQYF. The genes are TRBV7-2 and TRBJ2-7; possibly TRBD2 for D (5 bases). Germline assignment: CDR1 SGHTA and CDR2 FQGNSA. The CDR3 consists of 15 residues. The V gene lost 6 bases and the J gene lost 6 bases, with 21 bases spanning the gap.

The V call is TRBV10-3, the J call TRBJ2-1, with TRBD2 as a possible D gene (6 bases). Between the trimmed V and J ends, which lost 4 bases and 4 bases, there was a span of 11 bases. Germline CDR1 ENHRY, CDR2 SYGVKD. The CDR3 loop spans 14 amino acids. CDR3 nucleotide sequence: TGTGCCATCAGTGCCGGGACTTCTTACAATGAGCAGTTCTTC. It codes for CAISAGTSYNEQFF.

This chain connects TRBV18 to TRBJ2-2, with TRBD2 matching 11 bases. The J segment lost 7 bases and the V segment lost 2 bases, leaving 6 bases of the junction unmatched. Germline CDR1 and CDR2: KGHSH and LQKENI. The CDR3 runs to 16 residues. The CDR3 DNA sequence: TGTGCCAGCTCACCAGGAGGACTAGCGGGTGGCGGGGAGCTGTTTTTT. It specifies CASSPGGLAGGGELFF.

The chain employs TRBV19 and TRBJ1-1; possible D gene TRBD1, 6 bases. Germline lookup yields CDR1 LNHDA and CDR2 SQIVND (reference sequence). The CDR3 sequence is 15 residues long. Trimming left V 3 bases short and J 1 base short, with 12 bases between. The CDR3, as DNA: TGTGCCAGTAGTATCGCCTCGACAGGGAACACTGAAGCTTTCTTT. Amino acids: CASSIASTGNTEAFF.

The chain has TRBV15 and TRBJ1-5; no reliable D call. The CDR3 runs to 15 residues. Germline CDR1 is LNHNV and CDR2 is YYDKDF (reference sequence). V lost 7 bases and J 0 bases, leaving 13 bases between the germline ends. CDR3 coding DNA: TGTGCCACCAACGAGGGAAGCTATAGCAATCAGCCCCAGCATTTT. Protein sequence: CATNEGSYSNQPQHF.

The chain carries TRBV6-5 and TRBJ2-1; 8 nucleotides align to TRBD1. The germline V gene has CDR1 MNHEY and CDR2 SVGAGI. The V segment lost 1 base and the J segment 10 bases; nucleotides outside the gene matches: 6. CDR3 length: 14 residues. The chain's CDR3 is CASSYWRTGSEQFF. CDR3 nucleotides: TGTGCCAGCAGTTACTGGCGGACAGGGAGCGAGCAGTTCTTC.